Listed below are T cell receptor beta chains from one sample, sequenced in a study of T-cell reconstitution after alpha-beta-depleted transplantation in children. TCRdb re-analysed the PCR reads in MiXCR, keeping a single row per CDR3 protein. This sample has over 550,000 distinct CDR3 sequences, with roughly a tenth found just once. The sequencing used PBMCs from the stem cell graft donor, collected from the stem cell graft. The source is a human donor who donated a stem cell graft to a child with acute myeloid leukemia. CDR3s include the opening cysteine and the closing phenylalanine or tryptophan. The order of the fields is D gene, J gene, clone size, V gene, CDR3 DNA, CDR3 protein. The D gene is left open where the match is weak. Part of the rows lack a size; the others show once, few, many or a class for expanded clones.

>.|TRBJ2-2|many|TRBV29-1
TGCAGCGTTGGGGGTGCGACCACCGGGGAGCTGTTTTTT
CSVGGATTGELFF
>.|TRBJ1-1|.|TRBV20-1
TGCAGTGCCAACCCCAGGGTTACTGAAGCTTTCTTT
CSANPRVTEAFF
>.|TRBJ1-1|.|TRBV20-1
TGCAGTGCTTCTTCAACAGGAGACGCTGAAGCTTTCTTT
CSASSTGDAEAFF
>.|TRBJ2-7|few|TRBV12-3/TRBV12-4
TGTGCCAGCAGTCTCTCGGGGAGAGGTGGGCAGTACTTC
CASSLSGRGGQYF
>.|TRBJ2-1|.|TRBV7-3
TGTGCCAGCAGCTTAAGGCCGGGAGCGGGTAATGAGCAGTTCTTC
CASSLRPGAGNEQFF
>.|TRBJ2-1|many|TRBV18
TGTGCCAGCTCACCAGGGCTAGACAATGAGCAGTTCTTC
CASSPGLDNEQFF
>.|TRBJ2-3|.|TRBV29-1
TGCAGCGGGGAGAAGGGGGTAGCGGATACGCAGTATTTT
CSGEKGVADTQYF
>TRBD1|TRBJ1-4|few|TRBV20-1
TGCAGTGCCAACCGGGACAGTGATAATGAAAAACTGTTTTTT
CSANRDSDNEKLFF
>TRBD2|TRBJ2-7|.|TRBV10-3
TGTGCCAGCGCACGACTAGCGGGAGGGCCTTACGAGCAGTACTTC
CASARLAGGPYEQYF
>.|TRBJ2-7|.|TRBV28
TGTGCCAGCAGTTTTGGGCGGGACAGTGATTCCTACGAGCAGTACTTC
CASSFGRDSDSYEQYF
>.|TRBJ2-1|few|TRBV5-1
TGCGCCAGCAGCCCACAGGGATCCGGTGAGCAGTTCTTC
CASSPQGSGEQFF
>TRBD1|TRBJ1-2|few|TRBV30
TGTGCCTGGATCAGAACAGGGGTTCGTTATGGCTACACCTTC
CAWIRTGVRYGYTF
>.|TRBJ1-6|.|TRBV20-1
TGCAGTGCTAAAAGGGGAAGGGTCGAACGTTCACCCCTCCACTTT
CSAKRGRVERSPLHF
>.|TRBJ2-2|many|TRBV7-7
TGTGCTAGCAGCCCGGGACTCCCCGGGGCCGGGGAGCTGTTTTTT
CASSPGLPGAGELFF
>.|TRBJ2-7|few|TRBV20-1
TGCAGTGCTAGAGATGATTTCGGGACCCCTAGGCCCTACGAGCAGTACTTC
CSARDDFGTPRPYEQYF
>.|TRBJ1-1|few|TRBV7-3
TGTGCCAGCAGCTTACTCAGGGCCACTGAAGCTTTCTTT
CASSLLRATEAFF
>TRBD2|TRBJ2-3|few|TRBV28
TGTGCCAGCGGGACTAGAGTGACAGATACGCAGTATTTT
CASGTRVTDTQYF
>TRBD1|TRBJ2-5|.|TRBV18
TGTGCCAGCTCACCAAAGAACAGGGGAACACAAGAGACCCAGTACTTC
CASSPKNRGTQETQYF
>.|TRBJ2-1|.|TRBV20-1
TGCAGTGCTAGGGCCAGGCTCTGGAATGAGCAGTTCTTC
CSARARLWNEQFF
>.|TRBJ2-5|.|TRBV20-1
TGCAGTGCTAGGAGGGCCTCTAGAAAACTTCAAGAGACCCAGTACTTC
CSARRASRKLQETQYF
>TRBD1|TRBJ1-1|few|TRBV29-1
TGCAGCGTTGGTGGGACAGGGCGATCTGAAGCTTTCTTT
CSVGGTGRSEAFF
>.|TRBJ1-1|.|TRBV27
TGTGCCAGCAGTTCCCCGCCGGTAGGGGGCACTGAAGCTTTCTTT
CASSSPPVGGTEAFF
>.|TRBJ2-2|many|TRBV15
TGTGCCACCAGCAGAGCCAGGGCGAACACCGGGGAGCTGTTTTTT
CATSRARANTGELFF
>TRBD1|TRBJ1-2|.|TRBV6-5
TGTGCCAGCAGTTACTCGAGACAGGGATCTCGTGGCTACACCTTC
CASSYSRQGSRGYTF
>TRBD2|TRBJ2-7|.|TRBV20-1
TGCAGTGCCACAAGTAGCGGGAGCTCCTACGAGCAGTACTTC
CSATSSGSSYEQYF
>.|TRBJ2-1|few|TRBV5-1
TGCGCCAGCAGCAGGATTTTGACAGACTCCTACAATGAGCAGTTCTTC
CASSRILTDSYNEQFF
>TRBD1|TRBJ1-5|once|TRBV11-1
TGTGCCAGCAGCCTCCTCCGGGACAGGGGGACGGATCAGCCCCAGCATTTT
CASSLLRDRGTDQPQHF